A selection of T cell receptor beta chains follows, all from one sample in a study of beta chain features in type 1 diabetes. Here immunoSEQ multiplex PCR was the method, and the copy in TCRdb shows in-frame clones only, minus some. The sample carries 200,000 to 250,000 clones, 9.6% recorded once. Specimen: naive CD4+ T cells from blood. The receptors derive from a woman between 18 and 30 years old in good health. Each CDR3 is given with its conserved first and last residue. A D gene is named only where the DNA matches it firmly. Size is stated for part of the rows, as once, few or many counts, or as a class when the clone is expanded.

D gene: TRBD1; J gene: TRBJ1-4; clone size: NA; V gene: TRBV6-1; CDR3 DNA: TGTGCCGCGAGTCGGACAGGAAATGAAAAACTGTTTTTT; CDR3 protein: CAASRTGNEKLFF
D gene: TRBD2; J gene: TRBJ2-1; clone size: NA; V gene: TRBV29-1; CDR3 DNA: TGCAGCGTTGAAGTCGGACTAGCGGGAGGAAATGAGCAGTTCTTC; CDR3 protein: CSVEVGLAGGNEQFF
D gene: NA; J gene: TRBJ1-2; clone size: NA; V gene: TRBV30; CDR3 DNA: TGTGCCTGGAGCGCCGGGACTTCAAGCGGCTACACCTTC; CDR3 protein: CAWSAGTSSGYTF
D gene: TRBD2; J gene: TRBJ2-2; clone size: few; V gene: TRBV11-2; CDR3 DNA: TGTGCCAGCAGCTTAGATGGGACTACCTCCGGGGAGCTGTTTTTT; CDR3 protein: CASSLDGTTSGELFF
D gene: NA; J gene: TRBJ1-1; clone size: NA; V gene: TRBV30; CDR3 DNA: TGTGCCTGGAGCTACGGGGGGCAGGGGAGCACTGAAGCTTTCTTT; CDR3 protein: CAWSYGGQGSTEAFF
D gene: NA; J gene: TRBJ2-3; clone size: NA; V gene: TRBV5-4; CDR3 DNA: TGTGCCAGCAGCTTGTGGGCTAGCGACACAGATACGCAGTATTTT; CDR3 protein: CASSLWASDTDTQYF
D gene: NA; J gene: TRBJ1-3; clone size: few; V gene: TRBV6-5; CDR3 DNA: TGTGCCAGCAGTTACGGCAGCTCTGGAAACACCATATATTTT; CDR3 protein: CASSYGSSGNTIYF
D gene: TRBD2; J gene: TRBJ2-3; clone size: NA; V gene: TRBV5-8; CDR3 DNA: TGTGCCAGCAGCCCCCACCTAGCGGGGGATGCCACAGATACGCAGTATTTT; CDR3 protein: CASSPHLAGDATDTQYF
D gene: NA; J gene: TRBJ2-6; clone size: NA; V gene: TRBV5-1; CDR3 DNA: TGCGCCAGCAGCTTGGGACATACCTCTGAGGCCAACGTCCTGACTTTC; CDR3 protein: CASSLGHTSEANVLTF
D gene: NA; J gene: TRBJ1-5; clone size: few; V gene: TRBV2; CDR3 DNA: TGTGCCAGCAGTGATAGGCAGGCCGTTAATCAGCCCCAGCATTTT; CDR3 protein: CASSDRQAVNQPQHF
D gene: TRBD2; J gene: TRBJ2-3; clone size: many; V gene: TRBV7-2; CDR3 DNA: TGTGCCAGCAGCTTAGTGGCTAGCGGGGGCACAGATACGCAGTATTTT; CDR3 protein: CASSLVASGGTDTQYF
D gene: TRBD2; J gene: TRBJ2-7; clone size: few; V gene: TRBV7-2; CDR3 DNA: TGTGCCAGCAGCCTACGCGGGGGGTCCTACGAGCAGTACTTC; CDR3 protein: CASSLRGGSYEQYF
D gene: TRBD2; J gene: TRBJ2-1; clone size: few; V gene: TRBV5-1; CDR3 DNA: TGCGCCAGCAGCCTGGGACTAGCGGACCCTAGGGATGAGCAGTTCTTC; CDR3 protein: CASSLGLADPRDEQFF
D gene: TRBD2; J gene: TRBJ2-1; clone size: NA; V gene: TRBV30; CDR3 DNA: TGTGCCTGCTGGGGGGGCTACAATGAGCAGTTCTTC; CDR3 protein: CACWGGYNEQFF
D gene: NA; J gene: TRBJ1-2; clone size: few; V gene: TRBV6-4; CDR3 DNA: TGTGCCAGCAGTGACCTTTATGGGGGGAAGGCGGCTAACTATGGCTACACCTTC; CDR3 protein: CASSDLYGGKAANYGYTF
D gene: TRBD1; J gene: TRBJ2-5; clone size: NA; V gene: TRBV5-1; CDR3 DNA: TGCGCCAGCAGCCTTACAGGGGGCGCTGAGACCCAGTACTTC; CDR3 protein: CASSLTGGAETQYF
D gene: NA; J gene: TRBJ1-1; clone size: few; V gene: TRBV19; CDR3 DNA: TGTGCCAGTAGTATAGGGAGGGCCATGAACACTGAAGCTTTCTTT; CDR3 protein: CASSIGRAMNTEAFF
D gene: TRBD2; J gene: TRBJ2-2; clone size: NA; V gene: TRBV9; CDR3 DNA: TGTGCCAGCAGCGTAGGGGGGACTAGCGGGGCCGGGGAGCTGTTTTTT; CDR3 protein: CASSVGGTSGAGELFF
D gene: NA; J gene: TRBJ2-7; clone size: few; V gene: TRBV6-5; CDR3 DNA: TGTGCCAGCAGTTATAGAACAGCGGACGAGCAGTACTTC; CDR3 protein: CASSYRTADEQYF
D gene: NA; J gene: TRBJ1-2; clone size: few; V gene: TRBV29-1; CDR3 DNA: TGCAGCGCTCTAAGGGGGAGAAACTATGGCTACACCTTC; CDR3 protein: CSALRGRNYGYTF
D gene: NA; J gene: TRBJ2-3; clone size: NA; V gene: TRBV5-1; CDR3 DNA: TGCGCCAGCAGCTTGGAGTTAGCCAGCACAGATACGCAGTATTTT; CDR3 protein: CASSLELASTDTQYF
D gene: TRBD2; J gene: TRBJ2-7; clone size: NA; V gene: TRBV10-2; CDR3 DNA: TGCGCCAGCAGTGAGCCTATGGGACTAGCGGGATCCTACGAGCAGTACTTC; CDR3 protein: CASSEPMGLAGSYEQYF
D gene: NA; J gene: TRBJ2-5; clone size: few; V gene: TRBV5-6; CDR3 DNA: TGTGCCAGCAGCTTGTTTGTCTCTAAGACCCAGTACTTC; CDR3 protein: CASSLFVSKTQYF
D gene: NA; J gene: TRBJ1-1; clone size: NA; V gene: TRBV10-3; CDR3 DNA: TGTGCCATCGCCGTGGCCCAAAAAAACACTGAAGCTTTCTTT; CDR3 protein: CAIAVAQKNTEAFF
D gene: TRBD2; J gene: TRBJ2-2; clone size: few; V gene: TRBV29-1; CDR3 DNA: TGCAGCGTTGCCCTAGCGGGAGAACGTGGCGGGGAGCTGTTTTTT; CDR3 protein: CSVALAGERGGELFF
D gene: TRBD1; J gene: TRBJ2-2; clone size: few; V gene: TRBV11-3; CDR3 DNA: TGTGCCAGCAGCGACCGACAGGGAACCGGGGAGCTGTTTTTT; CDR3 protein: CASSDRQGTGELFF
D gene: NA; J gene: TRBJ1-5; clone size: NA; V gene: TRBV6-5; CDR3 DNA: TGTGCCAGCAGGAAGGACAGAAGTTCTAATCAGCCCCAGCATTTT; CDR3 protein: CASRKDRSSNQPQHF
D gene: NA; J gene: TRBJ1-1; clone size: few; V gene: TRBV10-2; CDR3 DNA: TGCGCCAGCAGTGAGTCGCAGGTAGGGGGTGAAGCTTTCTTT; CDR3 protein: CASSESQVGGEAFF
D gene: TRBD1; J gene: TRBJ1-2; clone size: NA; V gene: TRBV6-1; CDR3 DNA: TGTGCCAGCAGTGCTGGGACAGGGAATAACTATGGCTACACCTTC; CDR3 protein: CASSAGTGNNYGYTF
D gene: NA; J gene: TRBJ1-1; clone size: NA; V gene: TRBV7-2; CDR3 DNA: TGTGCCAGCAGCCCCATCGGGTCGAACACTGAAGCTTTCTTT; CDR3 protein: CASSPIGSNTEAFF
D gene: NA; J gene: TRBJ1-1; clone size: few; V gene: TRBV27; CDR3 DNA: TGTGCCAGCAGTTTATACCCCGTACAGGGCGCTGAAGCTTTCTTT; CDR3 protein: CASSLYPVQGAEAFF
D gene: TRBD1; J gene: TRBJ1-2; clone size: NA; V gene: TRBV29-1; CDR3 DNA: TGCAGCGTGTGGGACAGAACAGGGGGCTACACCTTC; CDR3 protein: CSVWDRTGGYTF
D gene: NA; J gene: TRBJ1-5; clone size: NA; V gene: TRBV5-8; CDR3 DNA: TGTGCCAGCAGTAGATCGGGGGGGGGCAATCAGCCCCAGCATTTT; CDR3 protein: CASSRSGGGNQPQHF
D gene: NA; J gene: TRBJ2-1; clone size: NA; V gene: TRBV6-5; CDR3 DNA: TGTGCCAGCAGTTACGGCGGGGGCCTCAATGAGCAGTTCTTC; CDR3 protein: CASSYGGGLNEQFF
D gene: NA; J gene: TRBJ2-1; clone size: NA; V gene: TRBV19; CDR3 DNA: TGTGCCAGTAGTATCTGGGGCGGGATGATAGGTGAGCAGTTCTTC; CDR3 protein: CASSIWGGMIGEQFF
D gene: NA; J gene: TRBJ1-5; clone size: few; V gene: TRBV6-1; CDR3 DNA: TGTGCCAGCAGTGACAGGGGTGGAAATCAGCCCCAGCATTTT; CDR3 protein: CASSDRGGNQPQHF
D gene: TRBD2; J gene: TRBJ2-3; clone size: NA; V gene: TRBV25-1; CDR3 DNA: TGTGCCAGCAGTGGGGGGACTAGCGGGAGTAAAGATACGCAGTATTTT; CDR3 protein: CASSGGTSGSKDTQYF
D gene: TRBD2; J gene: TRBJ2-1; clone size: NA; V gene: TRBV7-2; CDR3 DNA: TGTGCCAGCAGCCCAAATAGCGGGAGTCACAATGAGCAGTTCTTC; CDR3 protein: CASSPNSGSHNEQFF
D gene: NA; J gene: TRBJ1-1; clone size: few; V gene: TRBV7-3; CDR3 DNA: TGTGCCAGCAGCTCCCCTGGACAGCTTGAAGCTTTCTTT; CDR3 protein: CASSSPGQLEAFF
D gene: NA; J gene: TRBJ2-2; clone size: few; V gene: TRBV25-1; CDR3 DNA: TGTGCCAGCAGTGAATTCGGACATGGGGCTGGGGGGGAGCTGTTTTTT; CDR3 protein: CASSEFGHGAGGELFF
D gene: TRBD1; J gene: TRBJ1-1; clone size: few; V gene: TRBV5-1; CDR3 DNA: TGCGCCAGCAGGACAGGGGGCGACACTGAAGCTTTCTTT; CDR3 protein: CASRTGGDTEAFF
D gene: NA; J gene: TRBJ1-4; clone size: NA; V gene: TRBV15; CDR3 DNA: TGTGCCACCAGCCCCCAGGAGGGCACCATACTGTTTTTT; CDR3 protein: CATSPQEGTILFF
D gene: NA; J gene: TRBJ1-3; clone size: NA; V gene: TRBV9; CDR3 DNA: TGTGCCAGCAGCGCGGGGACTGGCTCTGGAAACACCATATATTTT; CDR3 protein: CASSAGTGSGNTIYF
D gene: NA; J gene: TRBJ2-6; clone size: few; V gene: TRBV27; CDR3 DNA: TGTGCCAGCAGTTTATCGGCCCCCAGGGAGGCTGGGGCCAACGTCCTGACTTTC; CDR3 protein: CASSLSAPREAGANVLTF
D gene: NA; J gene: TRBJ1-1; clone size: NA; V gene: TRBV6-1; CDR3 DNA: TGTGCCAGCAGGGAGACAGGGAACACTGAAGCTTTCTTT; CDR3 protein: CASRETGNTEAFF
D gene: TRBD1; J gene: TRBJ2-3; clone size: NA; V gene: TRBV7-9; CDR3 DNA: TGTGCCAGCAGCTACGGACAGGCAAGCACAGATACGCAGTATTTT; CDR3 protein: CASSYGQASTDTQYF
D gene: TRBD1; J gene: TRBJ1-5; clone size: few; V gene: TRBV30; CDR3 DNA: TGTGCCTGGAGTGTCCCGTGGACAGGGGGCAACCAGCCCCAGCATTTT; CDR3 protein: CAWSVPWTGGNQPQHF
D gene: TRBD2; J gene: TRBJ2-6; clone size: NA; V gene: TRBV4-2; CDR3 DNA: TGTGCCAGCAGCCAAGGGACTAGCGGGAGGGCCGACTCTGGGGCCAACGTCCTGACTTTC; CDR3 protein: CASSQGTSGRADSGANVLTF
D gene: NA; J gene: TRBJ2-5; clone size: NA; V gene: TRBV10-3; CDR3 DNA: TGTGCCATCAGTGAGTACGGGTCGGCGTCGGAGACCCAGTACTTC; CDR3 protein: CAISEYGSASETQYF
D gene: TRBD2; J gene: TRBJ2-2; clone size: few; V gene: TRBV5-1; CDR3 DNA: TGCGCCAGCAGCTTTAAGCGGGAGGGCCGACAGAGCACCGGGGAGCTGTTTTTT; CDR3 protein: CASSFKREGRQSTGELFF